These 2 T cell receptor beta chains share one sample of origin, sequenced in a study of T cells in Graves' hyperthyroidism and ophthalmopathy. RNA transcripts provided the source from which TCR beta CDR3 regions were amplified. HTBI primers were used for first-round RT-PCR of the TCR CDR3. TCRdb re-derived calls from the multiplex PCR reads in MiXCR, one entry per CDR3 protein. The sample contains about 420,000 distinct CDR3 sequences, around 13% of which appear only once. What was sequenced was blood. Receptors were obtained from a woman between 18 and 29 years old with Graves' hyperthyroidism.

The chain is built from TRBV27 and TRBJ1-5; D is uncertain. V gave up 5 bases and J gave up 2 bases, with 13 bases separating them. The CDR3 has 15 amino acids. Germline V lookup: CDR1 MNHEY, CDR2 SMNVEV (reference sequence). The CDR3 bases are TGTGCCAGCAGTCCCGGTGTAGGTGGCAATCAGCCCCAGCATTTT. It specifies CASSPGVGGNQPQHF.

This clonotype was observed a few times. The chain employs TRBV4-1 and TRBJ2-7, with no clear D. Germline CDR1 reads MGHRA; CDR2 reads YSYEKL. This CDR3 region has 15 residues. V lost 6 bases and J 1 base, leaving 16 bases between the germline ends. The CDR3 reads CASRLGPRPSYEQYF. CDR3 DNA sequence: TGCGCCAGCAGACTGGGCCCGAGGCCTTCCTACGAGCAGTACTTC.